This TCR beta chain was observed in a study of cytomegalovirus exposure and HLA in healthy donors. On this clone itself: What it binds is not known.

Study-level points and caveats: In an earlier analysis, about 87% or about 30%: the productive usage of most TCR beta V segments. A later analysis revealed that TCR association rates differed between HLA loci, peaking at DRB1 and bottoming out at HLA-C.

The primer mix had 60 Vbeta and 13 Jbeta primers. Sequenced by immunoSEQ multiplex PCR; TCRdb stores in-frame clones only, minus some. Its table records 200,000 or so clones. V shed 8 bases and J shed 0 bases, with 10 bases lying between them. CDR3 length: 14 amino acids. Germline lookup yields CDR1 LNHDA and CDR2 SQIVND (reference sequence). The material sequenced was PBMCs. V usage is TRBV19 and J usage is TRBJ2-2; D might be TRBD1 (6 bases). The clonotype was recovered from a boy younger than 18 in good health and CMV-seronegative. This CDR3 reads CASWGHTNTGELFF. Here the CDR3 DNA reads TGTGCCAGTTGGGGACACACGAACACCGGGGAGCTGTTTTTT.